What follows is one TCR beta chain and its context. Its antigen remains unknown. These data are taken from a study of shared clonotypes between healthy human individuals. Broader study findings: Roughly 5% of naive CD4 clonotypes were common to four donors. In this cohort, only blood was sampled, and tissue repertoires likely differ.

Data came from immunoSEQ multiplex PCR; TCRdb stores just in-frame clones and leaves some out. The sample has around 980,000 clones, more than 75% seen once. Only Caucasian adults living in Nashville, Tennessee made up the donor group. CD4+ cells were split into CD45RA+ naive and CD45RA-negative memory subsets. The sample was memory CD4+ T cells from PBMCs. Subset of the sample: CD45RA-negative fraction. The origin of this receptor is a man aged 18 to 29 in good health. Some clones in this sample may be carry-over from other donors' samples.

The CDR3: CASSQVPQSNQPQHF. CDR3 bases: TGTGCCAGCAGCCAGGTCCCCCAGAGCAATCAGCCCCAGCATTTT. The chain joins TRBV6-6 to TRBJ1-5; D gene unclear. CDR3 size: 15 residues. CDR1 and CDR2 from the germline V gene are MNHNY and SVGAGI (reference sequence). Trimming stripped 6 bases from V and 1 base from J, with 13 bases between.